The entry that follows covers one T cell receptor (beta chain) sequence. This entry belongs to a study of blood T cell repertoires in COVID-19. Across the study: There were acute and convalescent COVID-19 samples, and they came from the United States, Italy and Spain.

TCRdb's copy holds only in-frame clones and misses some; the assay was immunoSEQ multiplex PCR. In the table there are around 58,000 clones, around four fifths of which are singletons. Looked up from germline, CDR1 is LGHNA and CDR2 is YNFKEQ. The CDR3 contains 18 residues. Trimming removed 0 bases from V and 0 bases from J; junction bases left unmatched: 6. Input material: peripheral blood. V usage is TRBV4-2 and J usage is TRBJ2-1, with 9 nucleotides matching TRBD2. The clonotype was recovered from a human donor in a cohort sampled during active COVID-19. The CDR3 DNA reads TGTGCCAGCAGCCAAGAGCTTCGTAGCGGGGGCTCCTACAATGAGCAGTTCTTC. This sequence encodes CASSQELRSGGSYNEQFF.